These 23 T cell receptor beta chains originate from one sample sequenced in a study of cytomegalovirus exposure and HLA in healthy donors. Primers: 60 Vbeta forward and 13 Jbeta reverse. Generated by immunoSEQ multiplex PCR, the TCRdb table keeps only in-frame clones and is missing some. This sample has 150,000 to 200,000 clones, with under 85% found just once. Sample: PBMCs. The receptors were gathered from a female donor in good health and CMV-seronegative.

This sequence joins TRBV7-2 and TRBJ2-7, with 7 bases matching TRBD2. Trimming cost V 5 bases and J 0 bases; bases outside gene matches: 10. This CDR3 is 16 amino acids long. Germline CDR1 is SGHTA and CDR2 is FQGNSA. The CDR3 coding sequence is TGTGCCAGCAGCAAAGCGGGGACGGGCGGCTCCTACGAGCAGTACTTC. Translating it yields CASSKAGTGGSYEQYF.

The chain couples TRBV7-3 to TRBJ2-7; 11 bases match TRBD1. The CDR3 spans 14 residues. With 3 bases clipped from V and 4 bases from J, the junction kept 2 bases outside the gene matches. In germline, CDR1 is SGHTA, CDR2 FQGTGA. The CDR3 DNA sequence: TGTGCCAGCAGCTTGGGACAGGGGGTTTACGAGCAGTACTTC. Its protein is CASSLGQGVYEQYF. Full variable domain (missing parts from reference TRBV7-3 and TRBJ2-7): GAGVSQTPSNKVTEKGKYVELRCDPISGHTALYWYRQSLGQGPEFLIYFQGTGAADDSGLPNDRFFAVRPEGSVSTLKIQRTERGDSAVYLCASSLGQGVYEQYFGPGTRLTVT.

The chain recombines TRBV19 with TRBJ2-7, with 10 bases that match TRBD2. V lost 5 bases to trimming and J lost 1 base; unmatched junction nucleotides: 5. This CDR3 has 15 residues. Germline CDR1 is LNHDA and CDR2 is SQIVND (reference sequence). The CDR3 DNA reads TGTGCCAGTAGTCAAGGTAGCGGGGGGTCCTACGAGCAGTACTTC. It translates to CASSQGSGGSYEQYF.

The sample holds one count of this clone. The rearrangement uses TRBV6-5 and TRBJ1-2; D call uncertain. This CDR3 comprises 14 residues. CDR1 is MNHEY, CDR2 SVGAGI, per germline. Between the trimmed V and J ends, which lost 0 bases and 8 bases, there was a span of 13 bases. CDR3 residues: CASSYSNSREGYTF. The CDR3 nucleotides are TGTGCCAGCAGTTACTCGAACAGTCGGGAGGGCTACACCTTC.

The V and J genes are TRBV9 and TRBJ1-6; D is unclear. The germline V gene encodes CDR1 SGDLS and CDR2 YYNGEE. The length of the CDR3 is 12 residues. The V end lost 3 bases, the J end lost 7 bases, and 5 bases lay between the germline ends. This CDR3 reads CASSGVNSPLHF. CDR3 DNA: TGTGCCAGCAGCGGAGTCAATTCACCCCTCCACTTT.

V gene TRBV6-5 combines with J gene TRBJ1-2, with D possibly being TRBD1 (5 bases). This CDR3 region has 14 residues. Germline CDR1 MNHEY, CDR2 SVGAGI. The V and J ends lost 3 bases and 7 bases respectively, with 15 bases between them. The CDR3 reads CASSYSPMGGGYTF. In DNA form, the CDR3 reads TGTGCCAGCAGTTATAGCCCAATGGGGGGTGGCTACACCTTC.

This clone came up once. The chain couples TRBV6-6 to TRBJ1-2, with 8 bases aligning to TRBD1. After removal of 6 bases from V and 3 bases from J, the junction contained 6 bases not matched to a gene. The V gene's germline CDR1 is MNHNY and CDR2 SVGAGI (reference sequence). This CDR3 region has 14 residues. CDR3 nucleotides: TGTGCCAGCAGACTACCGGGACAGGACTATGGCTACACCTTC. This codes for CASRLPGQDYGYTF.

The sample holds a few counts of this clone. The chain employs TRBV9 and TRBJ2-5; 7 positions agree with TRBD1. The J call may be wrong; the DNA end is better matched by TRBJ2-7. This CDR3 contains 13 residues. CDR1 and CDR2 (germline): SGDLS, YYNGEE. The CDR3 protein is CASSGGQPYEQYF. DNA of the CDR3: TGTGCCAGCAGCGGGGGACAGCCCTACGAGCAGTACTTC.

The rearrangement joins TRBV7-3 to TRBJ2-5; TRBD2 matches at 8 bases. Looked up from germline, CDR1 is SGHTA and CDR2 is FQGTGA. The CDR3 runs to 16 residues. After removal of 3 bases from V and 5 bases from J, the junction contained 11 bases not matched to a gene. The CDR3 DNA sequence: TGTGCCAGCAGCTTCAATCCGGGAGGGCTCGGGGAGACCCAGTACTTC. This translates into CASSFNPGGLGETQYF. The full variable domain, in which reference TRBV7-3 and TRBJ2-5 provide the parts outside the CDR3, is GAGVSQTPSNKVTEKGKYVELRCDPISGHTALYWYRQSLGQGPEFLIYFQGTGAADDSGLPNDRFFAVRPEGSVSTLKIQRTERGDSAVYLCASSFNPGGLGETQYFGPGTRLLVL.

The chain is built from TRBV29-1 and TRBJ1-5; 7 bases fit TRBD1. The CDR3 totals 13 residues. Trimming removed 3 bases from V and 3 bases from J; junction bases left unmatched: 2. Looked up from germline, CDR1 is SQVTM and CDR2 is ANQGSEA. CDR3 region: CSVDQGVNQPQHF. DNA for the CDR3: TGCAGCGTTGACCAGGGGGTCAATCAGCCCCAGCATTTT.

The V gene is TRBV5-1, the J gene TRBJ2-7; 7 nucleotides match TRBD2. The J segment lost 9 bases and the V segment lost 3 bases, leaving 15 bases of the junction unmatched. CDR1 and CDR2 (germline): SGHRS, YFSETQ. This CDR3 is built from 15 residues. The CDR3 region is CASSSGGLPGYGQYF. In DNA form, the CDR3 reads TGCGCCAGCAGCTCGGGGGGATTACCTGGCTATGGGCAGTACTTC.

The chain couples TRBV7-2 to TRBJ1-2; D might be TRBD1 (5 bases). Germline CDR1 SGHTA, CDR2 FQGNSA. This CDR3 contains 12 residues. V shed 5 bases and J shed 11 bases, with 15 bases lying between them. The CDR3 here is CASSPDAGPYTF. CDR3 in DNA: TGTGCCAGCAGCCCAGACGCGGGGCCGTACACCTTC.

The chain carries TRBV7-6 and TRBJ2-1; 9 bases map to TRBD2. This CDR3 has 17 residues. Germline V gives CDR1 SGHVS, CDR2 FNYEAQ. Trimming cost V 3 bases and J 0 bases; bases outside gene matches: 6. The CDR3 region is CASSFDLAGDSYNEQFF. CDR3 DNA sequence: TGTGCCAGCAGCTTCGATTTAGCGGGGGACTCCTACAATGAGCAGTTCTTC.

The rearrangement joins TRBV19 to TRBJ1-1, with a tentative D call TRBD1 (6 bases). The ends were cut back, 1 base at V and 10 bases at J, with 10 bases in the middle. CDR1 and CDR2 (germline): LNHDA, SQIVND (reference sequence). CDR3 length equals 12 residues. CDR3 sequence reads: CASSIGTGIAFF. In DNA, the CDR3 is TGTGCCAGTAGTATAGGCACAGGGATAGCTTTCTTT.

This chain connects TRBV13 to TRBJ1-6, with a weak D call TRBD1 (6 bases). The germline V gene encodes CDR1 PRHDT and CDR2 FYEKMQ (reference sequence). Trimming cost V 3 bases and J 9 bases, with 15 bases left between them. The CDR3 has 15 amino acids. This CDR3 reads CASSLTRGAGSPLHF. The DNA of the CDR3 is TGTGCCAGCAGCTTGACACGGGGGGCTGGTTCACCCCTCCACTTT.

The gene calls are TRBV7-7 and TRBJ2-3; 9 bases match TRBD2. This CDR3 comprises 20 residues. V was pared by 4 bases and J by 4 bases, with 21 bases of the junction left unmatched. In germline, CDR1 is SSHAT, CDR2 FNYEAQ (reference sequence). CDR3 loop: CASSSLTLTGRGGLADTQYF. The CDR3 DNA reads TGTGCCAGCAGCTCCCTAACCCTCACTGGGCGGGGGGGCCTGGCAGATACGCAGTATTTT.

In this sample, this clone turned up once. The sample contains more than one DNA sequence encoding this CDR3. The CDR3 DNA is TGTGCCAGCTCACCGGGACAGGGGAATGGCTACACCTTC. Protein sequence: CASSPGQGNGYTF. The rearrangement joins TRBV18 to TRBJ1-2; 10 bases match TRBD1. The CDR3 length is 13 residues. The germline gives CDR1 KGHSH, CDR2 LQKENI. Unmatched junction bases numbered 1, after V lost 3 bases and J lost 6 bases.

The genes are TRBV19 and TRBJ1-6; 8 nucleotides line up with TRBD1. This CDR3 spans 15 amino acids. The V gene's germline CDR1 is LNHDA and CDR2 SQIVND (reference sequence). Losses at the gene ends were 3 bases for V and 8 bases for J; bases not matched to a gene: 6. Written as DNA, the CDR3 is TGTGCCAGTAGTATTTTTGACAGGGGTGATTCACCCCTCCACTTT. Translated, it gives CASSIFDRGDSPLHF.

This clone was found a few times. The chain uses TRBV21-1 and TRBJ2-3; the D call TRBD1 from the table was never checked on the DNA. TRBV21-1 is marked as a pseudogene. The CDR3 has 13 amino acids. The CDR3 sequence: CASSVIQGDTQYF. CDR3 sequence (DNA): TGTGCCAGCAGCGTCATACAGGGGGACACGCAGTATTTT.

The chain joins TRBV5-6 to TRBJ2-1; D is possibly TRBD1 (6 bases). The ends were cut back, 2 bases at V and 5 bases at J, with 8 bases in the middle. The germline V gene encodes CDR1 SGHDT and CDR2 YYEEEE. This CDR3 comprises 13 residues. The CDR3 protein is CASSFGQNNEQFF. The CDR3 nucleotides read TGTGCCAGCAGCTTTGGACAGAACAATGAGCAGTTCTTC.

The chain is built from TRBV13 and TRBJ1-1, with TRBD1 matching over 7 bases. Germline values: CDR1 PRHDT, CDR2 FYEKMQ (reference sequence). V trimming: 0 bases; J trimming: 5 bases; junction bases outside the gene matches: 6. The CDR3 runs to 15 residues. The CDR3 region is CASSLGGQGGTEAFF. In nucleotides, the CDR3 is TGTGCCAGCAGCTTAGGGGGGCAGGGGGGTACTGAAGCTTTCTTT.

This sequence joins TRBV2 and TRBJ2-3; 13 positions agree with TRBD2. Germline V gene data show CDR1 as SNHLY and CDR2 as FYNNEI. The CDR3 is made up of 20 amino acids. Germline trimming cut 4 bases from V and 3 bases from J; bases unmatched to any gene: 16. Written as DNA, the CDR3 is TGTGCCAGCAGTGTGGAACCCGGACTAGCGGGAGCCCAGAGTACAGATACGCAGTATTTT. Translating it yields CASSVEPGLAGAQSTDTQYF.

The chain links TRBV2 to TRBJ1-6; 9 bases fit TRBD1. The CDR3 spans 16 residues. The germline V gene has CDR1 SNHLY and CDR2 FYNNEI. V shed 5 bases and J 2 bases; nucleotides not matched to a gene: 4. In nucleotides, the CDR3 is TGTGCCAGCAGTTATACAGGGGGCACCTATAATTCACCCCTCCACTTT. Translated: CASSYTGGTYNSPLHF.